This entry features one T cell receptor (beta chain) sequence. What it recognizes is unknown. This sample is drawn from a study of shared clonotypes between healthy human individuals. The assay ran at deep level. TCRdb's table, derived via immunoSEQ multiplex PCR, lists solely in-frame clones and lacks some. The sample lists 600,000 or so clones, around 96% occurring once. Naive-designated CD8 cells lacked CD45RO, were positively enriched for CCR7, and omitted terminally differentiated effector memory CD45RA+ cells. Healthy HIV-negative adults with no recent acute infections or vaccinations were recruited as donors. Overall study findings and caveats: Across subsets, estimated richness was generally greater for naive than for memory populations.

This CDR3 has 15 residues. With 3 bases removed from V and 8 bases from J, the gap between germline ends came to 17 bases. Germline V gives CDR1 MRHNA, CDR2 SNTAGT. Sequencing was done on a sample of naive CD8+ T cells sorted from blood. This receptor was identified in a woman aged 25 to 39 in good health. This sequence joins TRBV6-4 and TRBJ2-1; D gene uncertain. CDR3 loop: CASSESYWAVHEQFF. CDR3 DNA: TGTGCCAGCAGTGAGTCATACTGGGCAGTCCATGAGCAGTTCTTC.